This T cell receptor (beta chain) is drawn from a study of long-term antiretroviral therapy in people with HIV. V dropped 6 bases and J dropped 1 base, with 13 bases sitting between them. Germline CDR1 reads SGDLS; CDR2 reads YYNGEE. This CDR3 region has 14 residues. The authors ran the immunoSEQ assay, v3.0, at survey level. Researchers set sequencing to target roughly 35,000-55,000 T-cell genomes per sample. Here immunoSEQ multiplex PCR was the method, and the copy in TCRdb shows in-frame clones only, minus some. The data hold under 20,000 clones, with approximately 93% observed a single time. In the case of this clone: Its cognate antigen is unknown.

Findings and caveats of the study: Pre-ART expanded TRB clones stayed dominant throughout, though often decreasing after ART.

The J gene is TRBJ1-1, the V gene TRBV9; possible D gene TRBD1, 5 bases. The clonotype originates from a woman between 40 and 50 years old with HIV. Source: unsorted PBMCs, taken 0.6 years after starting antiretroviral therapy. CDR3 region: CASTLGGENTEAFF. In DNA, the CDR3 is TGTGCCAGCACCCTAGGAGGGGAGAACACTGAAGCTTTCTTT.